This TCR beta chain was documented in a study of cytomegalovirus exposure and HLA in healthy donors (dated by TCRdb to the late 2010s). Some background on the complete study: An earlier analysis of several hundred of the donors reported about 250 Gb of sequence data and 100 million to 140 million unique TCR beta sequences from 150 million to 200 million T cells. Roughly 300 gigabases of sequencing data and approximately 84 million unique TCR sequences were included in an early release covering roughly 700 HLA-typed donors. Of the roughly 420 genotyped donors, 80% to 90% were placed in the genetic ancestry cluster associated with self-reported Caucasian donors. The study aimed to test whether signatures of past pathogen exposure could be identified by cataloging public T cell receptors. The study profiled the T cell repertoires of hundreds of subjects by immunosequencing and related them to cytomegalovirus serostatus. A separate validation cohort of more than 100 different subjects was used in addition to the 666-subject first cohort. To predict cytomegalovirus infection status, the study brought together high-throughput TCR immunosequencing, statistical association of individual TCRs with disease status, and machine learning. To study patterns of TCR occurrence, a later analysis re-analyzed previously published TCR beta repertoires from around 670 donors and added high-resolution HLA genotyping. In the later analysis, no new phenotypic data were used to find candidate immune exposures; instead, reliance was placed on TCR beta sequences and their occurrence across donors. An earlier analysis of nearly 600 of the donors applied high-throughput TCR beta sequencing to assess whether each TCR beta V gene segment acted as functional or pseudogenic. Donor age, sex, ethnicity and CMV serostatus were compiled alongside the repertoire data. A later genetic analysis used genome-wide SNP genotypes for 398 of the 666 donors, treating that subset as a discovery cohort. Every repertoire in the discovery cohort had been generated on one and the same sequencing platform. Both class I and class II loci were covered by HLA typing, at four-digit resolution. The number of typed donors differed by locus: about 629-630 for A, B, C, DRB1 and DQB1; 500 to 550 for DQA1; 606 for DPA1; and some 430 for DPB1. Because of strong linkage in the cohort, a handful of DR-DQ haplotypes were treated as single units for association and clustering. On average, about 240,000 unique TCR beta nucleotide sequences were sequenced per donor among 398 genotyped donors of the cohort, with roughly 19% of those sequences being non-productive.

Library creation used the immunoSEQ multiplex PCR assay. For the multiplex PCR, a mixture combining 60 forward primers for TCR Vbeta segments and 13 reverse primers for TCR Jbeta segments was used. The CDR3 region of rearranged TCR beta genes was amplified from genomic DNA by a multiplex PCR assay. On the Illumina HiSeq System, the amplified TCR beta libraries were sequenced as 87-base-pair reads. The authors processed their data as follows. A later analysis counted about 76 million unique TCR beta chains across the roughly 700 repertoires, and around 9.9 million of these chains were shared by at least two donors. A nearest-neighbor algorithm error-corrected the raw reads and collapsed the reads into unique sequences, merging closely related sequences to remove PCR and sequencing errors. To assign V, D and J gene segments, CDR3 sequences were aligned to IMGT reference sequences. For a sequence to be retained, a match of at least six nucleotides to both a V gene segment and a J gene segment was required. Rearrangements were classified as productive when the CDR3 lacked stop codons and remained in frame with V and J, and all other rearrangements were classified as non-productive. Following IMGT convention, CDR3 was defined as the stretch from the second conserved V-encoded cysteine up to the conserved J-encoded phenylalanine. Sequences without an unambiguous match to a single V gene segment were excluded from the earlier analysis of about 600 of the donors. In an earlier analysis of 587 of the donors, V segments were called functional above 56.7% productive rearrangements and were called segregating when the between-donor standard deviation exceeded 5%. A statistical classification framework was built to diagnose cytomegalovirus status from the catalog of TCR beta chain sequences. A later analysis assigned V and J genes by comparing TCR nucleotide sequences with IMGT/GENE-DB human TR gene sequences. A later analysis assigned CDR3 sequences and most-parsimonious VDJ recombination scenarios with the TCRdist pipeline. In a later analysis, each TCR beta chain was defined by its CDR3 amino acid sequence together with its V-gene family, and reads without a unique V-gene family were excluded. To address suspected cross-contamination and a sequencing artifact, a later analysis removed some 620 highly shared, low-generation-probability nucleotide sequences. A later analysis calculated a clonal expansion index for each public chain from normalized within-repertoire ranks of inferred template counts. Generation probabilities in a later analysis came from a VDJ recombination model fitted to out-of-frame rearrangements, and those results were checked against IGoR. Hypergeometric tests were used in a later analysis to score TCR-TCR, TCR-HLA and TCR-CMV co-occurrence, with a repertoire-size bias correction applied to the TCR pairs. To estimate false discovery rates, a later analysis permuted the HLA or CMV assignments 20 times. In a later analysis, co-occurring TCRs were grouped using DBSCAN, with TCRdist sequence similarity added in when clustering inside HLA-allele-positive subsets. For co-occurrence clustering, repertoires with fewer than 30,000 or more than 120,000 public chains were excluded, along with four to six repertoires with anomalous nucleotide sharing. Not all clones reach the TCRdb copy of this immuneACCESS table, which keeps in-frame sequences only. Checked studies attribute under half of the gap to unresolved V genes and leave the rest unexplained. V and J calls and clone size are given by that table; D and trimming were obtained from the DNA. The sample contains around 160,000 clones, around 67% of them found a single time. The leading ten clones occupy 1.6% of the sample.

The full study reports these points: Because the 87-base-pair reads could not distinguish some IMGT-functional V segments, including TRBV6-2 and TRBV6-3, those segments were excluded. In this cohort, only TCR beta chains were sequenced, and detectable features were limited by the absence of alpha or paired-chain data. In a later genetic analysis, a missense DCLRE1C variant was associated with V-gene and J-gene trimming of TCR beta chains, and the association was replicated in an independent cohort. In vitro tests confirmed that three of the cytomegalovirus-associated TCR beta chains recognize cytomegalovirus antigens. The authors suggested that the approach could potentially be extended to other disease states and immunological phenotypes. A further reported finding was that TCR beta sequences accurately predicted the HLA-A and HLA-B alleles for most subjects in the first cohort. Sequencing depth was assumed to be roughly uniform across donors in the presence/absence analyses, though that assumption may not hold. When HLA alleles, especially DR and DQ, strongly co-occurred, attributing TCR associations to individual alleles was difficult. Linkage disequilibrium might explain the correlated functional status among segregating V segments, but an unknown experimental factor could not be ruled out. In a later genetic analysis, fewer N-insertions in productive TCRs were reported among donors in an Asian-associated ancestry cluster than the roughly 670-donor mean. In an earlier analysis of some 550 of the donors, most TCR beta V segments were observed in productive rearrangements about 87% or about 30% of the time, broadly matching IMGT annotations. The classifier was reported to diagnose cytomegalovirus status with high specificity and sensitivity in both the original cohort and the validation cohort. Most TCR sequences were observed very rarely across donors, whereas some public TCRs were present in many individuals. HLA typing was unavailable for some donors at each locus, so association tests used only the typed subset. Most CMV-associated TCR beta chains appeared to be HLA-restricted in a later analysis, and the HLA associations seemed to be driven largely by CMV exposure. A total of 164 TCR beta chains were listed by the study as associated with cytomegalovirus. Because counts were too low, seventeen rarely observed V segments, including chromosome 9 orphons, were left out of the earlier analysis of a few hundred of the donors. A later analysis found that TCR association rates varied across HLA loci, with DRB1 alleles showing the most associated TCRs and HLA-C alleles the fewest. At a false discovery rate of 0.05, a later analysis linked 15,000 to 20,000 TCR beta sequences to specific HLA alleles. A later analysis found that HLA-associated TCR beta chains were more clonally expanded and had lower generation probabilities than equally common non-associated chains. A cluster of highly shared sequence variants was judged likely to be a technical artifact of the sequencing pipeline. Immune exposure information for the cohort was limited to CMV serostatus. A later analysis reported that several top co-occurrence clusters appeared linked to parvovirus B19, influenza, CMV and Epstein-Barr virus.

A word on this clone: Its antigen remains unidentified. Base qualities are not recorded, but no much larger clone differs from it by a single base.

The cohort consisted of more than 650 healthy bone marrow donors. Cohort members were all nominally healthy when sampled, although unrecorded immune exposures were likely present. The donor was CMV seronegative and belonged to the group of 350 or so seronegative cohort members. A peripheral blood sample was provided by each donor, and peripheral blood mononuclear cells were used for TCR beta sequencing. Genomic DNA was extracted from the blood cell samples with the Qiagen DNeasy Blood Extraction Kit. From cysteine to phenylalanine, the CDR3 is 14 amino acids long. Only the CDR3 DNA is retained, 42 bases long and in frame from the first base. According to the germline V gene, CDR1 reads SGDLS and CDR2 reads YYNGEE. V is clipped by 4 bases and J by 7 bases, and the sequence between their germline boundaries is 14 bases long.

The origin of this receptor is a woman aged 18-29 years in good health and CMV-seronegative. The chain links TRBV9 with TRBJ2-2; matching of 5 bases hints at TRBD1 as the D gene. Sequencing was carried out using PBMCs. The base sequence is TGTGCCAGCAGCTGGACGACAGTCGACGGGGAGCTGTTTTTT. This gives the protein CASSWTTVDGELFF. The entire variable domain, with the stretches around the CDR3 drawn from the reference TRBV9 and TRBJ2-2 proteins, is DSGVTQTPKHLITATGQRVTLRCSPRSGDLSVYWYQQSLDQGLQFLIQYYNGEERAKGNILERFSAQQFPDLHSELNLSSLELGDSALYFCASSWTTVDGELFFGEGSRLTVL.